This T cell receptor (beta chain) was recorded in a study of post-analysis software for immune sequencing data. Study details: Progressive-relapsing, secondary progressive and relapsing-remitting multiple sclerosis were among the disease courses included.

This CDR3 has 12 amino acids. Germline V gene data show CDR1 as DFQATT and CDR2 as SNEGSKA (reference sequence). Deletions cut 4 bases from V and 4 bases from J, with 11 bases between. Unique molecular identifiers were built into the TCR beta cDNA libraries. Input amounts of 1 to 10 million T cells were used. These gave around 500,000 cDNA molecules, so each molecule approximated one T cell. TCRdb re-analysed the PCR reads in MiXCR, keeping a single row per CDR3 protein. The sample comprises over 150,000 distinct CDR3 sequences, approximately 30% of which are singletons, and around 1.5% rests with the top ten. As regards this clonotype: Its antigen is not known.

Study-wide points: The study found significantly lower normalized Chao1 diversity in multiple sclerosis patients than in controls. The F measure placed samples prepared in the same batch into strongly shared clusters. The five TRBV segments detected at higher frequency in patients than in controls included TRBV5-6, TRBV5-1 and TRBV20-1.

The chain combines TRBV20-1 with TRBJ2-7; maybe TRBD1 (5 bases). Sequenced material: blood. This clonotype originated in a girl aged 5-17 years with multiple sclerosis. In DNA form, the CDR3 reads TGCAGTGCTAAGGGGTCGCGGTACGAGCAGTACTTC. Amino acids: CSAKGSRYEQYF.